The clone carrying this T cell receptor (beta chain) was seen a few times. The data were obtained in a study of blood T cell repertoires in COVID-19. Study-level background: Acute and convalescent COVID-19 specimens originated in the United States, Italy and Spain. From T cells, B-cell-depleted T cells, or PBMCs came the material, which was cDNA or gDNA.

Between the trimmed V and J ends, which lost 4 bases and 5 bases, there was a span of 12 bases. The germline V gene encodes CDR1 GTSNPN and CDR2 SVGIG (reference sequence). The CDR3 has 14 amino acids. Profiled with immunoSEQ multiplex PCR; TCRdb holds only in-frame clones, not every one. The sample consists of about 5,600 clones, about 88% of them appearing once. The sequenced sample was peripheral blood. This TCR came from a human donor in a cohort sampled during active COVID-19. The chain recombines TRBV30 with TRBJ1-6, with a weak D call TRBD1 (6 bases). CDR3 sequence (DNA): TGTGCCTGGACCTCCGGGGGGCATAATTCACCCCTCCACTTT. The encoded protein is CAWTSGGHNSPLHF.